A selection of T cell receptor beta chains follows, all from one sample in a study of cytomegalovirus exposure and HLA in healthy donors. This table comes from immunoSEQ multiplex PCR, and its TCRdb copy is limited to in-frame clones, with some not included. The sample lists some 140,000 clones, around 77% occurring once. Sequencing was performed on PBMCs. These receptors were collected from a man over 45 in good health and CMV-seronegative. Both conserved end residues are part of each CDR3. Each record gives: V gene, CDR3 protein.

V gene: TRBV28
CDR3 protein: CASSYNRAPEAFF

V gene: TRBV10-2
CDR3 protein: CASNGGAMTGQETQYF

V gene: TRBV30
CDR3 protein: CAWTQATDTQYF

V gene: TRBV5-1
CDR3 protein: CASSDQGGYGYTF

V gene: TRBV18
CDR3 protein: CASSLRDSSTPGTQYF

V gene: TRBV16
CDR3 protein: CASSQQGMYEQYF

V gene: TRBV29-1
CDR3 protein: CSVVQGSTDTQYF

V gene: TRBV4-2
CDR3 protein: CASGLGQGSGANVLTF

V gene: TRBV18
CDR3 protein: CASSPQDSLNTEAFF

V gene: TRBV6-5
CDR3 protein: CASSYSRGTKNIQYF

V gene: TRBV28
CDR3 protein: CASSSLAGVDEQFF

V gene: TRBV11-2
CDR3 protein: CASSSTGGLYEQYF

V gene: TRBV6-5
CDR3 protein: CASGVFRADGELFF

V gene: TRBV29-1
CDR3 protein: CSVELAGGLGETQYF

V gene: TRBV28
CDR3 protein: CASSQDSAPGELFF

V gene: TRBV5-1
CDR3 protein: CASSREGRTSGKPYNEQFF

V gene: TRBV19
CDR3 protein: CASSIMEGSNQPQHF

V gene: TRBV6-1
CDR3 protein: CAGAGNTEAFF

V gene: TRBV5-8
CDR3 protein: CASSLVSGSRNEQYF

V gene: TRBV29-1
CDR3 protein: CSVAGSGYSYEQYF

V gene: TRBV2
CDR3 protein: CASSQGALVETQYF

V gene: TRBV7-2
CDR3 protein: CASSFGLAGHGELFF

V gene: TRBV7-8
CDR3 protein: CASSLISPRQSYEQYF

V gene: TRBV19
CDR3 protein: CASSLGGTTPREQYF

V gene: TRBV5-1
CDR3 protein: CASSVVVNTDTQYF

V gene: TRBV19
CDR3 protein: CASSPQTTNSGNTIYF